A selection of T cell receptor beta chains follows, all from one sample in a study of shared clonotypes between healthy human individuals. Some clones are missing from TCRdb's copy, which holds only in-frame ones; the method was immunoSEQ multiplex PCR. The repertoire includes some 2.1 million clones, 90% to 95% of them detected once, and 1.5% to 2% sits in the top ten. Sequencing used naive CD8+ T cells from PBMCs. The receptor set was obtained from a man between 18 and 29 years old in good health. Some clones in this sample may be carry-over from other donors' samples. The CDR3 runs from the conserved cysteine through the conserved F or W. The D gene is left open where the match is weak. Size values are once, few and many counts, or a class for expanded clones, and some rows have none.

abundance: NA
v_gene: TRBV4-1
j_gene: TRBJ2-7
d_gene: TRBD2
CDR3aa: CASSQEGGLGEQYF
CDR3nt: TGCGCCAGCAGCCAAGAGGGAGGGTTGGGCGAGCAGTACTTC

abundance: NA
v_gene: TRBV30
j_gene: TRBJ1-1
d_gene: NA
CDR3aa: CAWSGLGGSDEAFF
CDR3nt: TGTGCCTGGAGCGGACTGGGTGGGAGTGATGAAGCTTTCTTT

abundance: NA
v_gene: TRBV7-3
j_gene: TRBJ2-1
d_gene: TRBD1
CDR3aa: CASSNPGTGNYNEQFF
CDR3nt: TGTGCCAGCAGCAACCCCGGGACAGGGAACTACAATGAGCAGTTCTTC

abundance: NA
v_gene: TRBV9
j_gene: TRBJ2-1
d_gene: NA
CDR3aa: CASSVELVAGDEQFF
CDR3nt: TGTGCCAGCAGCGTAGAGCTCGTGGCAGGGGATGAGCAGTTCTTC

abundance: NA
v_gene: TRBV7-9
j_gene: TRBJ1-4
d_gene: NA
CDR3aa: CASSLQEKLFF
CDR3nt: TGTGCCAGCAGCTTACAAGAAAAACTGTTTTTT

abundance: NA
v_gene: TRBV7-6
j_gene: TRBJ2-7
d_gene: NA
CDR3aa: CASSWDPGSYEQYF
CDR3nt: TGTGCCAGCAGCTGGGACCCAGGGTCCTACGAGCAGTACTTC

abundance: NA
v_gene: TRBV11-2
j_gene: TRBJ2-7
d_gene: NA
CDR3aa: CASSQGHEQYF
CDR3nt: TGTGCCAGCAGTCAGGGCCACGAGCAGTACTTC

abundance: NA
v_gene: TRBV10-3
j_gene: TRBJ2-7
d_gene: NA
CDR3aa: CAIWDGNYEQYF
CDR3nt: TGTGCCATCTGGGACGGAAACTACGAGCAGTACTTC

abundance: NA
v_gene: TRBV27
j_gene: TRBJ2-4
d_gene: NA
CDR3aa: CASSPTATLAKNIQYF
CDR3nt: TGTGCCAGCAGTCCGACAGCAACTCTAGCCAAAAACATTCAGTACTTC

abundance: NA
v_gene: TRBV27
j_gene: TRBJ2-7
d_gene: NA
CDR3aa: CASSLVQASSYEQYF
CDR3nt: TGTGCCAGCAGTTTAGTACAGGCCAGCTCCTACGAGCAGTACTTC

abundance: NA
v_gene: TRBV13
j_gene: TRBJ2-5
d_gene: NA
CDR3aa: CASSLGENKRTGETQYF
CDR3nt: TGTGCCAGCAGCTTAGGCGAGAATAAACGCACCGGGGAGACCCAGTACTTC

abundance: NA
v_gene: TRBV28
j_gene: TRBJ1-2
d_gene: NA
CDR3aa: CASSFKWGYGYTF
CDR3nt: TGTGCCAGCAGTTTCAAGTGGGGTTATGGCTACACCTTC

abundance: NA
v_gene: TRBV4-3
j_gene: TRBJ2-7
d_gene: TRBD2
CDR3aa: CASSQGLATYEQYF
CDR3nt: TGCGCCAGCAGCCAGGGACTAGCAACCTACGAGCAGTACTTC

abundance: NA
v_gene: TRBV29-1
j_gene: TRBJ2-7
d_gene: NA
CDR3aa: CSVGGRQSQEQYF
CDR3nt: TGCAGCGTTGGGGGCAGGCAGTCGCAGGAGCAGTACTTC

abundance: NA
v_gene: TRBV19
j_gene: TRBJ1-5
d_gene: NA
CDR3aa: CASSAWRNQPQHF
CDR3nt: TGTGCCAGTAGTGCTTGGCGTAATCAGCCCCAGCATTTT

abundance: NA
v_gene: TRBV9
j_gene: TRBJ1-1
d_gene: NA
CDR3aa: CASSVGPGLDTEAFF
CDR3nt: TGTGCCAGCAGCGTGGGGCCAGGGTTGGACACTGAAGCTTTCTTT

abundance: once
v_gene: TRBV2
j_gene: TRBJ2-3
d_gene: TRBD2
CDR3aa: CASSRGGTDTQYF
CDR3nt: TGTGCCAGCAGTCGGGGGGGCACAGATACGCAGTATTTT

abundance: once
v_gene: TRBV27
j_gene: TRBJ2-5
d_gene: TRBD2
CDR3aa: CASTPSSGRGETQYF
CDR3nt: TGTGCCAGCACCCCCTCTAGCGGGAGAGGAGAGACCCAGTACTTC

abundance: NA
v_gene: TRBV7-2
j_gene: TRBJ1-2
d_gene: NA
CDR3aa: CASSLSPAGKGDGYTF
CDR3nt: TGTGCCAGCAGCTTAAGTCCAGCAGGGAAGGGCGATGGCTACACCTTC

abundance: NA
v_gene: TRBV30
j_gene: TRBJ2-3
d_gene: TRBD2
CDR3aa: CAWSVSPRGGAMDTDTQYF
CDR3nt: TGTGCCTGGAGTGTATCCCCTCGGGGAGGGGCGATGGACACAGATACGCAGTATTTT

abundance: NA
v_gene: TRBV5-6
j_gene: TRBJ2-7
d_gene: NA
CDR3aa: CASSLPSEGIYEQYF
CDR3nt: TGTGCCAGCAGCCTTCCCTCAGAGGGGATCTACGAGCAGTACTTC

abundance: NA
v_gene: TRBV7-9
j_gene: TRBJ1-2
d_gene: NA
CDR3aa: CASRETSNYGYTF
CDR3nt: TGTGCCAGCAGAGAGACGTCTAACTATGGCTACACCTTC

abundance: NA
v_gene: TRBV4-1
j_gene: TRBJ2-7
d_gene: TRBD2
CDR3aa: CASSQDLAGDEQYF
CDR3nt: TGCGCCAGCAGCCAAGATCTAGCGGGAGACGAGCAGTACTTC

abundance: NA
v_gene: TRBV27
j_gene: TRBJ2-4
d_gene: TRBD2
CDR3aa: CASSSREDLNIQYF
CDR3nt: TGTGCCAGCAGTTCCCGGGAGGACTTAAACATTCAGTACTTC

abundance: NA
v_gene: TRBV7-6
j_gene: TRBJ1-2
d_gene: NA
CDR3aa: CASSLEYYGYTF
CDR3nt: TGTGCCAGCAGCTTAGAATACTATGGCTACACCTTC

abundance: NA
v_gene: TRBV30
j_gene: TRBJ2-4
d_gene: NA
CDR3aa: CAWTPLHWGDLGKNIQYF
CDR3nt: TGTGCCTGGACCCCACTGCACTGGGGGGATCTGGGCAAAAACATTCAGTACTTC

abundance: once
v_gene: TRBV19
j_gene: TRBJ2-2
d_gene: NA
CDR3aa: CASSIEGAGELFF
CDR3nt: TGTGCCAGTAGTATAGAGGGGGCCGGGGAGCTGTTTTTT

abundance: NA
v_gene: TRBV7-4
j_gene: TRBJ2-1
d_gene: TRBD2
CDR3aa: CASPTGLAGGRWYNEQFF
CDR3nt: TGTGCCAGTCCTACCGGACTAGCGGGAGGTAGGTGGTACAATGAGCAGTTCTTC

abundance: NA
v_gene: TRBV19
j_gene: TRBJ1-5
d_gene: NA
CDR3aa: CASNGADPSNQPQHF
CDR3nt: TGTGCCAGTAATGGGGCAGACCCTAGCAATCAGCCCCAGCATTTT

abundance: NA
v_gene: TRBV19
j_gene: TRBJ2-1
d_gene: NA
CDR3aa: CASSIVAGRNEQFF
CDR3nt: TGTGCCAGTAGTATAGTTGCAGGGCGGAATGAGCAGTTCTTC

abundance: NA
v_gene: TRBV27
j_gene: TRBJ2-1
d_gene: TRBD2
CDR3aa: CASSSSGSPYNEQFF
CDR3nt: TGTGCCAGCAGTTCTAGCGGGAGCCCCTACAATGAGCAGTTCTTC

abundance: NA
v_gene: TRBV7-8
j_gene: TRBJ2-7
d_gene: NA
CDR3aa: CASSLAPLYEQYF
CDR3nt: TGTGCCAGCAGCTTAGCTCCCTTATACGAGCAGTACTTC

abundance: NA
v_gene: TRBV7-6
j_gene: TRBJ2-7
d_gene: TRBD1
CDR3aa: CASSYGQGRDEQYF
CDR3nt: TGTGCCAGCAGCTACGGACAGGGGCGCGACGAGCAGTACTTC

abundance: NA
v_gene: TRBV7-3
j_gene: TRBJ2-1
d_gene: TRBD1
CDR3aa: CASSHRPGQGKHNEQFF
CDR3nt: TGTGCCAGCAGCCACCGTCCGGGACAGGGAAAACACAATGAGCAGTTCTTC

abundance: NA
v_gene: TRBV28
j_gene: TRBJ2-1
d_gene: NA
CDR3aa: CASSVDRPYNEQFF
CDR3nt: TGTGCCAGCAGTGTAGACAGGCCCTACAATGAGCAGTTCTTC

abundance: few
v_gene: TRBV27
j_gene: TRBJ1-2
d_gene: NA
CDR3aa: CASSNGAGPDNGYTF
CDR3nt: TGTGCCAGCAGTAATGGGGCAGGGCCAGACAATGGCTACACCTTC

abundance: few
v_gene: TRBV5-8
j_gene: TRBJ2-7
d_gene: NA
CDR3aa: CASSLGPSSF
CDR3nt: TGTGCCAGCAGCTTGGGTCCTTCGTCCTTC

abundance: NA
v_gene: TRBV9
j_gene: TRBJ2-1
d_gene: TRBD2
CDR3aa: CASTPAGTSSYNEQFF
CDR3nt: TGTGCCAGCACCCCAGCCGGGACTAGCTCCTACAATGAGCAGTTCTTC

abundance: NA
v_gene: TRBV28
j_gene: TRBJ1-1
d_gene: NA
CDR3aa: CASSLTGVGTEAFF
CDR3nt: TGTGCCAGCAGTCTCACCGGGGTGGGCACTGAAGCTTTCTTT

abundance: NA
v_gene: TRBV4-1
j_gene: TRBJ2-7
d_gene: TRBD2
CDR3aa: CASSQVAGGYEQYF
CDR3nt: TGCGCCAGCAGCCAAGTAGCGGGTGGTTACGAGCAGTACTTC

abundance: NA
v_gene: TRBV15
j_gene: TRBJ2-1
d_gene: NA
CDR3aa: CATSSSGPDNEQFF
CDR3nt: TGTGCCACCAGCAGTAGTGGGCCCGACAATGAGCAGTTCTTC

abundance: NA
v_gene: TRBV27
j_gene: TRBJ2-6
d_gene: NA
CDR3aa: CASSLLGASPSGANVLTF
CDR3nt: TGTGCCAGCAGCCTCCTGGGGGCATCGCCCTCTGGGGCCAACGTCCTGACTTTC

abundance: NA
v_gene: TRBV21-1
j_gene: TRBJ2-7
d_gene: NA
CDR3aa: CASYPGREVNEQYF
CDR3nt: TGTGCCAGCTACCCGGGGCGGGAGGTAAACGAGCAGTACTTC

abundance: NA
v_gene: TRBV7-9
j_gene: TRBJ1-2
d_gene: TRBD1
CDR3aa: CASSTRPTGAYGYTF
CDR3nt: TGTGCCAGCAGCACCCGACCGACAGGGGCCTATGGCTACACCTTC

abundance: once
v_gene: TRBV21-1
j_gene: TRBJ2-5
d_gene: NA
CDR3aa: CAEKGASWRETQYF
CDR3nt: TGTGCCGAAAAAGGGGCCTCCTGGAGGGAGACCCAGTACTTC

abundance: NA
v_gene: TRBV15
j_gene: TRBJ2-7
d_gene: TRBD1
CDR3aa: CATSHRTGDDEQYF
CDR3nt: TGTGCCACCAGCCACCGGACAGGGGACGACGAGCAGTACTTC

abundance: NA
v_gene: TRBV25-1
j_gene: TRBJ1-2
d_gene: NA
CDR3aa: CASSGAGYTF
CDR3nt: TGTGCCAGCAGTGGGGCTGGCTACACCTTC

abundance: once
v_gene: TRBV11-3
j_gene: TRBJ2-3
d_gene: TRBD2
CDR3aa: CASSLSSGRASDTQYF
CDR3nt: TGTGCCAGCAGCTTATCTAGCGGGAGGGCCTCAGATACGCAGTATTTT

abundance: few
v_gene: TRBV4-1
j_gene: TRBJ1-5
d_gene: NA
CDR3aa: CASSSSDQPQHF
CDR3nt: TGCGCCAGCAGCTCTTCGGATCAGCCCCAGCATTTT

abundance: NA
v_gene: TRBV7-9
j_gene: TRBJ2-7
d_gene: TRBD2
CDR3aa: CASSLASGSSYEQYF
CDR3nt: TGTGCCAGCAGCCTCGCTAGCGGGAGTTCCTACGAGCAGTACTTC

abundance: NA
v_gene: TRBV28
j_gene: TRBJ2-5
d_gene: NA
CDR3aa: CASSLFRGLNRETQYF
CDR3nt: TGTGCCAGCAGTTTATTTCGGGGATTAAACCGAGAGACCCAGTACTTC

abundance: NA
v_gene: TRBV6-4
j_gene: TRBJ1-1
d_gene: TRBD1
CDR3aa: CASSAEQGGTEAFF
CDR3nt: TGTGCCAGCAGTGCGGAACAGGGGGGGACTGAAGCTTTCTTT

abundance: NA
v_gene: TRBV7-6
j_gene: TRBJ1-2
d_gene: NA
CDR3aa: CASSPGHRSGYGYTF
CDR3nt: TGTGCCAGCAGCCCGGGACACCGAAGTGGCTATGGCTACACCTTC

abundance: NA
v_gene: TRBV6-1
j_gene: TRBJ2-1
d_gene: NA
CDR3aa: CASSDPGGEQFF
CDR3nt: TGTGCCAGCAGTGACCCCGGGGGTGAGCAGTTCTTC

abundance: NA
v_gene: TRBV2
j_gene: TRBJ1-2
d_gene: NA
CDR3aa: CASSEAPRGANYGYTF
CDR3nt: TGTGCCAGCAGTGAAGCGCCCAGGGGCGCTAACTATGGCTACACCTTC

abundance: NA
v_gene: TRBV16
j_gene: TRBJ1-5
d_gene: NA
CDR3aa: CASSPYRQPNQPQHF
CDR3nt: TGTGCCAGCAGCCCATATCGGCAACCCAATCAGCCCCAGCATTTT

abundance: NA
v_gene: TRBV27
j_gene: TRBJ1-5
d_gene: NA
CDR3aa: CASSLLPTWTQQGVNQPQHF
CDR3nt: TGTGCCAGCAGTCTACTCCCCACTTGGACGCAACAAGGGGTTAATCAGCCCCAGCATTTT

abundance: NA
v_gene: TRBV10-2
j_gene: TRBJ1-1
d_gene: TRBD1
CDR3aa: CASRRDRGWNTEAFF
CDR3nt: TGCGCCAGCAGACGGGACAGGGGATGGAACACTGAAGCTTTCTTT